Each of the 30 T cell receptor beta chains below was sequenced from the same sample in a study of identical twins. TCRdb analysed the 5' RACE reads with MiXCR anew, one entry per CDR3 protein. The top ten clones hold roughly 8.9% of a sample with around 340,000 distinct CDR3 sequences, roughly 9% of them seen once. Sequences were obtained from naive T cells sorted from blood. The receptor source for this set is a woman in her forties or fifties in good health.

This clonotype was counted between two and nine times. V and J are TRBV12-3 or TRBV12-4 and TRBJ2-4; the match to TRBD1 covers 8 bases. V trimming: 8 bases; J trimming: 0 bases; junction bases outside the gene matches: 6. The CDR3 has 15 amino acids. CDR3 DNA sequence: TGTGCCAGCGGTGGACAGGGACTAGCCAAAAACATTCAGTACTTC. Residues: CASGGQGLAKNIQYF.

The table lists this clonotype with many counts. The rearrangement links TRBV12-3 or TRBV12-4 to TRBJ2-3; D possibly corresponds to TRBD2 (6 bases). V lost 7 bases, J lost 3 bases, and 17 bases lay in between. The CDR3 is made up of 15 amino acids. CDR3 sequence (DNA): TGTGCCAGCACTGCTTGGTCGGGGGTGACAGATACGCAGTATTTT. Translating it yields CASTAWSGVTDTQYF.

This clonotype appeared many times. The genes are TRBV11-2 and TRBJ2-1; D perhaps matches TRBD2 (5 bases). The CDR3 extends over 15 amino acids. V was cut by 5 bases and J by 5 bases, with 16 bases left in between. CDR1 SGHAT and CDR2 FQNNGV come from the germline V gene. CDR3 in DNA: TGTGCCAGCAGCCCGCCGTTTGCGGGTCACAATGAGCAGTTCTTC. Encoded protein: CASSPPFAGHNEQFF.

The chain has TRBV5-1 and TRBJ1-2; TRBD1 agrees at 7 bases. Looked up from germline, CDR1 is SGHRS and CDR2 is YFSETQ. This CDR3 contains 12 residues. V dropped 4 bases and J dropped 7; count of bases not matched to a gene: 4. The CDR3 sequence is CASSPGTAGYTF. The CDR3 DNA follows: TGCGCCAGCAGCCCTGGGACAGCTGGCTACACCTTC.

The rearrangement uses TRBV18 and TRBJ1-1; D not resolved. There are 14 residues in the CDR3. Germline V lookup: CDR1 KGHSH, CDR2 LQKENI. The V end lost 3 bases, the J end lost 5 bases, and 13 bases lay between the germline ends. DNA of the CDR3: TGTGCCAGCTCACCCGATAACACGGGGACTGAAGCTTTCTTT. The encoded protein is CASSPDNTGTEAFF.

J is TRBJ2-1 and V is TRBV7-2, with D possibly matching TRBD2 (6 bases). V gave up 2 bases and J gave up 5 bases, with 16 bases separating them. The CDR3 contains 16 residues. Germline V gives CDR1 SGHTA, CDR2 FQGNSA. CDR3 DNA: TGTGCCAGCAGCTTATTATTTCTAGCGACCCACAATGAGCAGTTCTTC. It specifies CASSLLFLATHNEQFF.

This clonotype has more than one count but fewer than ten. The V and J genes are TRBV14 and TRBJ2-3; no firm D call. The CDR3 is 17 amino acids. The V end lost 4 bases, the J end lost 2 bases, and 19 bases lay between the germline ends. Germline CDR1 reads SGHDN; CDR2 reads FVKESK. CDR3: CASSPGTTARYTDTQYF. The CDR3 DNA reads TGTGCCAGCAGCCCTGGTACTACCGCCCGATACACAGATACGCAGTATTTT.

This clonotype was counted between two and nine times. V gene TRBV12-3 or TRBV12-4 combines with J gene TRBJ2-7, with D possibly being TRBD2 (5 bases). The ends were cut back, 6 bases at V and 7 bases at J, with 13 bases in the middle. This CDR3 spans 12 amino acids. CDR3 in amino acids: CASSSQGGEQYV. In nucleotides, the CDR3 is TGTGCCAGCAGCAGCCAAGGCGGGGAGCAGTACGTC.

The table lists this clonotype with many counts. The rearrangement uses TRBV5-1 and TRBJ2-1; possibly TRBD2 for D (6 bases). Per germline, CDR1 SGHRS and CDR2 YFSETQ. This CDR3 spans 14 amino acids. The V end lost 2 bases, the J end lost 2 bases, and 8 bases lay between the germline ends. CDR3 region: CASSFWTTYNEQFF. DNA for the CDR3: TGCGCCAGCAGCTTTTGGACTACCTACAATGAGCAGTTCTTC.

V is TRBV30 and J is TRBJ2-1; D is unclear. Trimming removed 0 bases at V and 6 bases at J, with 3 bases between. CDR1 is GTSNPN and CDR2 is SVGIG in the germline V gene (reference sequence). The CDR3 sequence is 11 residues long. CDR3 sequence: CAWSVLNEQFF. The CDR3 nucleotides read TGTGCCTGGAGTGTACTCAATGAGCAGTTCTTC.

This clonotype has at least ten counts. The chain links TRBV10-3 to TRBJ2-5; D may correspond to TRBD1 or TRBD2 (7 bases each). Trimming removed 6 bases from V and 4 bases from J, with 12 bases in between. This CDR3 is 13 amino acids long. In germline, CDR1 is ENHRY, CDR2 SYGVKD. This chain's CDR3 is CAIRTGEGETQYF. In nucleotides, the CDR3 is TGTGCCATCAGAACAGGGGAGGGAGAGACCCAGTACTTC.

This clonotype was detected many times. This rearrangement joins TRBV27 to TRBJ1-5; 7 bases match TRBD1. There are 14 residues in the CDR3. Per germline, CDR1 MNHEY and CDR2 SMNVEV (reference sequence). J was trimmed by 7 bases and V by 5 bases; bases with no gene match: 8. The CDR3 loop reads CASSPRQGMQPQHF. CDR3 nucleotide sequence: TGTGCCAGCAGTCCTCGACAGGGAATGCAGCCCCAGCATTTT.

This clonotype showed up just a few times. V gene TRBV29-1 combines with J gene TRBJ2-7, with 15 bases lining up with TRBD2. Trimming at V came to 6 bases and at J to 6 bases, leaving 3 bases not matched to a gene. Germline loops: CDR1 SQVTM, CDR2 ANQGSEA. The CDR3 totals 13 residues. In nucleotides, the CDR3 is TGCAGCGTGGTGGGACTAGCGGGAGGCGAGCAGTACTTC. Amino acids: CSVVGLAGGEQYF.

The table lists this clonotype with many counts. The chain employs TRBV4-1 and TRBJ2-2; maybe TRBD2 (5 bases). Trimming stripped 2 bases from V and 5 bases from J, with 9 bases between. This CDR3 comprises 14 residues. Germline CDR1 and CDR2: MGHRA and YSYEKL. The CDR3 DNA reads as TGCGCCAGCAGCCAACCGGGAACTACCGGGGAGCTGTTTTTT. It translates to CASSQPGTTGELFF.

The rearrangement joins TRBV18 to TRBJ2-1, with D possibly being TRBD2 (9 bases). The CDR3 length is 17 residues. CDR1 and CDR2 (germline): KGHSH, LQKENI. V was clipped by 4 bases and J by 8 bases, with 24 bases between them. CDR3 DNA sequence: TGTGCCAGCTCACTGACAGGGGTAGGAAGCGGGAGGCATGAGCAGTTCTTC. The encoded protein is CASSLTGVGSGRHEQFF.

The chain carries TRBV7-8 and TRBJ1-2, with a tentative D call TRBD1 (6 bases). Germline V gene lookup returns CDR1 SGHVS and CDR2 FQNEAQ. The CDR3 is made up of 16 amino acids. V was trimmed by 4 bases and J by 2 bases, leaving 17 bases between them. The CDR3: CASSSYRQDLNYGYTF. CDR3 nucleotide sequence: TGTGCCAGCAGCTCTTACCGACAGGACCTAAACTATGGCTACACCTTC. Full variable domain (remainder filled in from reference TRBV7-8 and TRBJ1-2): GAGVSQSPRYKVAKRGQDVALRCDPISGHVSLFWYQQALGQGPEFLTYFQNEAQLDKSGLPSDRFFAERPEGSVSTLKIQRTQQEDSAVYLCASSSYRQDLNYGYTFGSGTRLTVV.

This clonotype showed up just a few times. V is TRBV5-1 and J is TRBJ1-5; no reliable D call. The germline CDR1 and CDR2 sequences are SGHRS and YFSETQ. The V and J ends lost 0 bases and 9 bases respectively, with 10 bases between them. The CDR3 loop spans 13 amino acids. CDR3 loop: CASSLGAEGPQHF. DNA for the CDR3: TGCGCCAGCAGCTTGGGGGCAGAGGGGCCCCAGCATTTT.

Regarding this clonotype: Being one base from a much bigger clone, this may be a read error. The chain recombines TRBV10-3 with TRBJ1-1; D remains ambiguous. From germline, CDR1 is ENHRY and CDR2 SYGVKD. The germline V and J ends were trimmed by 2 bases and 6 bases, with 4 bases remaining between them. The CDR3 has 11 residues. The CDR3 sequence is CAISEDPEAFF. DNA for the CDR3: TGTGCCATCAGTGAGGACCCTGAAGCTTTCTTT.

With regard to this clonotype: An end of the junction differs from the germline gene, which may be a read error. V is TRBV5-1 and J is TRBJ2-1; no clear D gene. The CDR3 runs to 13 residues. CDR1 and CDR2 from the germline V gene are SGHRS and YFSETQ. The DNA for the CDR3 is TGCGCTAGCAGCTTGGTTAGCCTTGGGGAGCAGTTCTTC. Translation: CASSLVSLGEQFF. The variable domain in full, with the rest retrieved from reference TRBV5-1 and TRBJ2-1, is KAGVTQTPRYLIKTRGQQVTLSCSPISGHRSVSWYQQTPGQGLQFLFEYFSETQRNKGNFPGRFSGRQFSNSRSEMNVSTLELGDSALYLCASSLVSLGEQFFGPGTRLTVL.

V is TRBV7-7 and J is TRBJ2-3; 10 bases fit TRBD1. The CDR3 sequence is 16 residues long. Germline CDR1 SSHAT, CDR2 FNYEAQ (reference sequence). Trimming took 2 bases from V and 5 from J; bases not matched to a gene: 7. The CDR3 loop reads CASSLRPGQGRDTQYF. In DNA form, the CDR3 reads TGTGCCAGCAGCTTACGGCCGGGACAGGGGCGAGATACGCAGTATTTT.

Ten or more counts support this clonotype. This chain connects TRBV5-1 to TRBJ2-7; D remains unclear. Looked up from germline, CDR1 is SGHRS and CDR2 is YFSETQ. V lost 0 bases to trimming and J lost 7 bases, with 14 bases between them. The CDR3 runs 14 residues. CDR3 sequence reads: CASSLASGLREQYF. CDR3 sequence (DNA): TGCGCCAGCAGCTTGGCTTCGGGCTTGCGGGAGCAGTACTTC.

This clonotype showed up many times. The chain links TRBV3-1 to TRBJ2-1, with D perhaps matching TRBD1 (6 bases). This CDR3 comprises 15 residues. From germline, CDR1 is LGHDT and CDR2 YNNKEL (reference sequence). Trimming removed 0 bases at V and 6 bases at J, with 12 bases between. The CDR3 loop is CASSQEPGQLNEQFF. CDR3 sequence (DNA): TGTGCCAGCAGCCAAGAACCGGGACAACTCAATGAGCAGTTCTTC.

This clonotype was recorded at least ten times. The chain links TRBV4-1 to TRBJ2-7; TRBD2 agrees at 12 bases. J was trimmed by 3 bases and V by 4 bases; bases with no gene match: 4. This CDR3 region has 15 residues. Germline values: CDR1 MGHRA, CDR2 YSYEKL. For the CDR3, the DNA is TGCGCCAGCAGCCCACGACTAGCGGGAGTCTACGAGCAGTACTTC. As protein: CASSPRLAGVYEQYF.

This clonotype was recorded at least ten times. V usage is TRBV4-1 and J usage is TRBJ2-1, with 7 bases fitting TRBD1. The V gene's germline CDR1 is MGHRA and CDR2 YSYEKL. V was pared by 4 bases and J by 7 bases, with 7 bases of the junction left unmatched. The CDR3 runs 14 residues. The CDR3 protein is CASSRSQGLNEQFF. CDR3 DNA: TGCGCCAGCAGCCGGTCACAGGGGCTTAATGAGCAGTTCTTC.

This clonotype was counted many times. The rearrangement uses TRBV5-1 and TRBJ1-5, with D maybe TRBD1 (5 bases). CDR1 is SGHRS and CDR2 is YFSETQ in the germline V gene. CDR3 length: 15 residues. With 4 bases removed from V and 3 bases from J, the gap between germline ends came to 14 bases. The CDR3 loop is CASSPMGDHNQPQHF. CDR3 nucleotide sequence: TGCGCCAGCAGCCCCATGGGGGACCACAATCAGCCCCAGCATTTT.

In this sample, this clonotype turned up a few times. The V gene is TRBV4-1, the J gene TRBJ2-1; TRBD1 agrees at 7 bases. Germline V gene data show CDR1 as MGHRA and CDR2 as YSYEKL. This CDR3 region has 17 residues. V dropped 2 bases and J dropped 2; count of bases not matched to a gene: 9. Here the CDR3 reads CASSQSPRTGAYNEQFF. CDR3 in DNA: TGCGCCAGCAGCCAAAGCCCCCGGACAGGTGCCTACAATGAGCAGTTCTTC.

This clonotype was observed at least ten times. The chain has TRBV5-1 and TRBJ2-3, with D possibly TRBD2 on 5 matching bases. The germline V and J ends were trimmed by 2 bases and 6 bases, with 10 bases remaining between them. This CDR3 contains 13 residues. Germline CDR1 is SGHRS and CDR2 is YFSETQ. CDR3 bases: TGCGCCAGCAGCTTCTACCGAGGGGATACGCAGTATTTT. Its translation is CASSFYRGDTQYF.

This clonotype showed up many times. The chain couples TRBV3-1 to TRBJ2-1; D not resolved. Germline V gives CDR1 LGHDT, CDR2 YNNKEL (reference sequence). V shed 6 bases and J shed 9 bases, with 12 bases lying between them. CDR3 length: 12 residues. The CDR3 reads CASSLTVTEQFF. The CDR3 nucleotides are TGTGCCAGCAGTCTGACGGTGACTGAGCAGTTCTTC.

The V call is TRBV2, the J call TRBJ2-1; 10 bases agree with TRBD2. This CDR3 has 14 amino acids. Per germline, CDR1 SNHLY and CDR2 FYNNEI. Losses at the gene ends were 8 bases for V and 8 bases for J; bases not matched to a gene: 9. In DNA, the CDR3 is TGTGCCAGCCGAAGCGGGAGGGCCAGGGATGAGCAGTTCTTC. Translation: CASRSGRARDEQFF. Using reference TRBV2 and TRBJ2-1 for the parts outside the CDR3, the full variable domain is EPEVTQTPSHQVTQMGQEVILRCVPISNHLYFYWYRQILGQKVEFLVSFYNNEISEKSEIFDDQFSVERPDGSNFTLKIRSTKLEDSAMYFCASRSGRARDEQFFGPGTRLTVL.

The rearrangement links TRBV3-1 to TRBJ2-7; the D gene is possibly TRBD2 (6 bases). Germline V gene sequence: CDR1 LGHDT, CDR2 YNNKEL (reference sequence). Between the trimmed V and J ends, which lost 0 bases and 7 bases, there was a span of 13 bases. The CDR3 totals 14 residues. The CDR3 DNA reads as TGTGCCAGCAGCCAAGAGTTTGCAGCGGGTGAGCAGTACGTC. It is translated as CASSQEFAAGEQYV.